This TCR beta chain was sequenced for a study of cytomegalovirus exposure and HLA in healthy donors. Trimming cost V 4 bases and J 0 bases; bases outside gene matches: 14. The CDR3 sequence is 18 residues long. The germline V gene has CDR1 SGHRS and CDR2 YFSETQ. In the PCR, 60 Vbeta and 13 Jbeta primers were used. The assay was immunoSEQ multiplex PCR, and TCRdb's table has in-frame clones only and misses some. The sample has around 270,000 clones, 80% seen once; the top ten hold over 0.3%. The rearrangement joins TRBV5-1 to TRBJ2-7; 9 bases line up with TRBD1. This TCR was recovered from a girl aged 2 to 10 in good health and CMV-seronegative. Sample: PBMCs. The CDR3 nucleotides are TGCGCCAGCAGCGATCCGGGACAGGGCGGAAAATTCTCCTACGAGCAGTACTTC. Translated: CASSDPGQGGKFSYEQYF.